This T cell receptor (beta chain) originates from a study of control samples from healthy donors and cancer patients. Generated by immunoSEQ multiplex PCR, the TCRdb table keeps only in-frame clones and is missing some. This table holds roughly 120,000 clones, about 93% found once. The CDR3 sequence is 14 residues long. Losses at the gene ends were 9 bases for V and 5 bases for J; bases not matched to a gene: 6. Germline V gene sequence: CDR1 LNHDA, CDR2 SQIVND (reference sequence). The sample was PBMCs. The sequence came from a man aged 45-65 years with head and neck cancer. The chain carries TRBV19 and TRBJ2-2, with 10 bases that match TRBD1. The CDR3 reads CASMGQGRTGELFF. DNA for the CDR3: TGTGCCAGCATGGGACAGGGGCGTACCGGGGAGCTGTTTTTT.